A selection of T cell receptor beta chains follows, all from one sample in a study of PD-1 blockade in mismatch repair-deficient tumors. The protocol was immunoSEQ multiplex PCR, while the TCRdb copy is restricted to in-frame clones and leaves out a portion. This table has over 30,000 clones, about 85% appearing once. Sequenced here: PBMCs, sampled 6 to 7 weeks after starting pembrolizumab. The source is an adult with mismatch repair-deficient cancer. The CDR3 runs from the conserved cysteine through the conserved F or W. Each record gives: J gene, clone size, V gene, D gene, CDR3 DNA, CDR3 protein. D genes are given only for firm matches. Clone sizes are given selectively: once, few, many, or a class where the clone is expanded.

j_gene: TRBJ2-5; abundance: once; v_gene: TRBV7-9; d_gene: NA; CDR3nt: TGTGCCAGCAGCTTAAGGGCAGGGCAAGAGACCCAGTACTTC; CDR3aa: CASSLRAGQETQYF
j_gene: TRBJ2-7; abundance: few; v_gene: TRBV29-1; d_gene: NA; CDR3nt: TGCAGCGTTGTTGGACAGAGCTACGAGCAGTACTTC; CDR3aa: CSVVGQSYEQYF
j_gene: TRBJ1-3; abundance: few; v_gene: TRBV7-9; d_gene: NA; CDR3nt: TGTGCCAGCAGCTATCAATCCTCTGGAAACACCATATATTTT; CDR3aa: CASSYQSSGNTIYF
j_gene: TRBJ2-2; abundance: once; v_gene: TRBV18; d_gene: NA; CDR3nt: TGTGCCAGCTCACCAGCCCGGGGGGCCGTTGGCACCGGGGAGCTGTTTTTT; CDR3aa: CASSPARGAVGTGELFF
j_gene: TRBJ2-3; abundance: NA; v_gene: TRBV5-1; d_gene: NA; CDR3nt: TGCGCCAGCAGCTTGGATGGGACACTTGGCACAGATACGCAGTATTTT; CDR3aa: CASSLDGTLGTDTQYF
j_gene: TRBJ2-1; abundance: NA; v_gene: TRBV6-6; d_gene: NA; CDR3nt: TGTGCCAGCAGCCCCGGTCCCAATGAGCAGTTCTTC; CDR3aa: CASSPGPNEQFF
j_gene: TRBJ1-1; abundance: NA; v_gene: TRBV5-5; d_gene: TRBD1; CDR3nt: TGTGCCAGCAACGATCGGTCAGGGGGCACTGAAGCTTTCTTT; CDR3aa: CASNDRSGGTEAFF
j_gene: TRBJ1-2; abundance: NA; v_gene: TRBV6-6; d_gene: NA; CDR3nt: TGTGCCAGCAGCCCCAAGGTCGGGACTGCGTCTGGCTACACCTTC; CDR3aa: CASSPKVGTASGYTF
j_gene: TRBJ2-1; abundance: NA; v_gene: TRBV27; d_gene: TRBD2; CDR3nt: TGTGCCAGTCGAGCCGGGACTAGCGGGAGCGGTGGGTACAATGAGCAGTTCTTC; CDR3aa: CASRAGTSGSGGYNEQFF
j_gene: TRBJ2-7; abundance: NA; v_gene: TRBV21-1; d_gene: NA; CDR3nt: TGTGCCAGCAGCAAAGTCGGGACTAGAGGCGAGCAGTACTTC; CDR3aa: CASSKVGTRGEQYF
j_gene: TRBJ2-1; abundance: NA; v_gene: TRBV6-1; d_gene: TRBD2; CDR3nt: TGTGCCAGCAGTGAAGTTAGTGGGAGGGCCAGTAATGAGCAGTTCTTC; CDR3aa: CASSEVSGRASNEQFF
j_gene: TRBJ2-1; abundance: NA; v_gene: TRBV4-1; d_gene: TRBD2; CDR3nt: TGCGCCAGCAGCCCGGGAGGGGACAATGAGCAGTTCTTC; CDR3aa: CASSPGGDNEQFF
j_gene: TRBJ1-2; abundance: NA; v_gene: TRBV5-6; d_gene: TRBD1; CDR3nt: TGTGCCAGCAGCTTGGTCGGAAGCACAGGGGACTATGGCTACACCTTC; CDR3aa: CASSLVGSTGDYGYTF
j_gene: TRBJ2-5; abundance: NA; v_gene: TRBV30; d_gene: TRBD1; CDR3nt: TGTGCCTGGACAAGGGGGCCAGGGCAAGAGACCCAGTACTTC; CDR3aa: CAWTRGPGQETQYF
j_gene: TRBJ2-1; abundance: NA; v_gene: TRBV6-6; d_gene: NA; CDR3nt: TGTGCCAGCAGTTCGGGACTCCTGATCAATGAGCAGTTCTTC; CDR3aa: CASSSGLLINEQFF
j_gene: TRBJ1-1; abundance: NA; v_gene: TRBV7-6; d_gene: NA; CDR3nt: TGTGCCAGCAGCTTAGGGGGGGGACGGGCTGAAGCTTTCTTT; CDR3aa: CASSLGGGRAEAFF
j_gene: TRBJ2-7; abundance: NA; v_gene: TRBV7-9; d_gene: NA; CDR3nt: TGTGCCAGCAGCTTAGTTGGTGGCCACGAGCAGTACTTC; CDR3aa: CASSLVGGHEQYF
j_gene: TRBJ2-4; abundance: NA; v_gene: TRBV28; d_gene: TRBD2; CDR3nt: TGTGCCAGCAGTTTAGGAGGCCTAGCGGGCCACTTC; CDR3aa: CASSLGGLAGHF
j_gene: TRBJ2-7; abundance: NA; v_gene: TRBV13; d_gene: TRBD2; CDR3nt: TGTGCCAGCAGCTCGGGACTAGTTAACTACGAGCAGTACTTC; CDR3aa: CASSSGLVNYEQYF
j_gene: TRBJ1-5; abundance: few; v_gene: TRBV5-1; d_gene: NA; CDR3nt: TGCGCCAGCAGCCCTGACAGTACCAATCAGCCCCAGCATTTT; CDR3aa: CASSPDSTNQPQHF
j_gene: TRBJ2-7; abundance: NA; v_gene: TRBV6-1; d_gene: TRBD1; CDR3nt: TGTGCCAGCAGTGCCAGGACAGGGTTGACCTACGAGCAGTACTTC; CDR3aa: CASSARTGLTYEQYF
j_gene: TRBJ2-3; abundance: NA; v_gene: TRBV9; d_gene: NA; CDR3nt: TGTGCCAGCAGCAGGCGGTACACAGATACGCAGTATTTT; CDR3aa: CASSRRYTDTQYF
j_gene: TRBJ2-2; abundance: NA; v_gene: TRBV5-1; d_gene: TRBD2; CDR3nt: TGCGCCAGCAGAGGACTAGCGGGAGGGCCCGGGGAGCTGTTTTTT; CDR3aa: CASRGLAGGPGELFF
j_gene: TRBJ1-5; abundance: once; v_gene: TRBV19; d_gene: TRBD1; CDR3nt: TGTGCCACCTCAGTTCGCGACAGGGCACAGCCCCAGCATTTT; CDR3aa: CATSVRDRAQPQHF
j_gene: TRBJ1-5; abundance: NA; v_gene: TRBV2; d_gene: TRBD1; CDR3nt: TGTGCCAGCAGGAGACAGGGGGCTCGGCAGCCCCAGCATTTT; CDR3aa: CASRRQGARQPQHF
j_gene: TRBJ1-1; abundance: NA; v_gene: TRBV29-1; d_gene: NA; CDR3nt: TGCAGCGTTGAAGGGCTCAACAGGGTCACTGAAGCTTTCTTT; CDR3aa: CSVEGLNRVTEAFF
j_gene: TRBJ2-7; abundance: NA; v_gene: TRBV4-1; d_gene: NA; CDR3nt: TGCGCCAGCAGCCAAGACTATGGGGGCCCCTACGAGCAGTACTTC; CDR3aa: CASSQDYGGPYEQYF
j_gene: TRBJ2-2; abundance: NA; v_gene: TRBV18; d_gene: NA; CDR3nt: TGTGCCAGCTCATCGACAGACACCGGGGAGCTGTTTTTT; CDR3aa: CASSSTDTGELFF
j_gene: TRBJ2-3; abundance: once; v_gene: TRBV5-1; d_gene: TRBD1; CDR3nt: TGCGCCAGCCATGGACAGGGATCGGATACGCAGTATTTT; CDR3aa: CASHGQGSDTQYF
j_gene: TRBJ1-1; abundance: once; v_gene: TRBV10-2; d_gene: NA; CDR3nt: TGCGCCAGCAGCCACCCAGCAGGTATTAACACTGAAGCTTTCTTT; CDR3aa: CASSHPAGINTEAFF
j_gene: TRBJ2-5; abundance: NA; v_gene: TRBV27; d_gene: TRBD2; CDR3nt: TGTGCCAGCAGTAGACTAGCGGGAGGGAATTACCAAGAGACCCAGTACTTC; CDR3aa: CASSRLAGGNYQETQYF
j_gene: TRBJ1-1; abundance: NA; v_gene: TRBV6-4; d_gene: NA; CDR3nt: TGTGCCAGCAGACAGGTCCCCATGAACACTGAAGCTTTCTTT; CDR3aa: CASRQVPMNTEAFF
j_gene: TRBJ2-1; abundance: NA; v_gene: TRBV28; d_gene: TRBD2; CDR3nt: TGTGCCAGCAGTTTTACTAGCGGGAGTCAGCTGTTCTTC; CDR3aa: CASSFTSGSQLFF
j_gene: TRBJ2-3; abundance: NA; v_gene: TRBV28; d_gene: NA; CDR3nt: TGTGCCAGCAGTTTGTTTACAGGCCAAACAATCACAGATACGCAGTATTTT; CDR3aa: CASSLFTGQTITDTQYF
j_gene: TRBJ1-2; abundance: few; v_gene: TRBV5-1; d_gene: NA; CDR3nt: TGCGCCAGCAGCGGGACAAACTATGGCTACACCTTC; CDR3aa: CASSGTNYGYTF
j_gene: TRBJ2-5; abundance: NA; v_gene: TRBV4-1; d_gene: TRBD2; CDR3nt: TGCGCCAGCAGCCAAGAGTGGTCTAGCGGGATAAGTGAGACCCAGTACTTC; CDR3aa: CASSQEWSSGISETQYF
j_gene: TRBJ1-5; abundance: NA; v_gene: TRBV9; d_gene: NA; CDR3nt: TGTGCCAGCAGCGTAGGAGACAGCCAATATCAGCCCCAGCATTTT; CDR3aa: CASSVGDSQYQPQHF